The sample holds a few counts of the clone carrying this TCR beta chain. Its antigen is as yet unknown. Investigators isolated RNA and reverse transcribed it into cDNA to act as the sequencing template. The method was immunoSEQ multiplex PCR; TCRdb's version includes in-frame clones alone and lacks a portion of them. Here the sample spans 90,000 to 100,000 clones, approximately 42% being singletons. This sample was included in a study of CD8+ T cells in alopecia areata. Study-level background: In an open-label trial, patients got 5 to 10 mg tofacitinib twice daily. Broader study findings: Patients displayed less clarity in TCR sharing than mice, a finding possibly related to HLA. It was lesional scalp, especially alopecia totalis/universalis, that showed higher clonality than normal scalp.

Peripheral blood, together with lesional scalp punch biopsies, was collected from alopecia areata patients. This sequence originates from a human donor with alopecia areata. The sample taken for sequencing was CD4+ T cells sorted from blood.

The CDR3 DNA reads TGTGCCAGCAGTGACGGACAGGGGGCAGATACGCAGTATTTT. The encoded protein is CASSDGQGADTQYF. The V call is TRBV6-4, the J call TRBJ2-3, with TRBD1 matching 10 bases. The CDR3 sequence is 14 residues long. V was clipped by 2 bases and J by 4 bases; unmatched bases: 0. The germline V gene encodes CDR1 MRHNA and CDR2 SNTAGT.